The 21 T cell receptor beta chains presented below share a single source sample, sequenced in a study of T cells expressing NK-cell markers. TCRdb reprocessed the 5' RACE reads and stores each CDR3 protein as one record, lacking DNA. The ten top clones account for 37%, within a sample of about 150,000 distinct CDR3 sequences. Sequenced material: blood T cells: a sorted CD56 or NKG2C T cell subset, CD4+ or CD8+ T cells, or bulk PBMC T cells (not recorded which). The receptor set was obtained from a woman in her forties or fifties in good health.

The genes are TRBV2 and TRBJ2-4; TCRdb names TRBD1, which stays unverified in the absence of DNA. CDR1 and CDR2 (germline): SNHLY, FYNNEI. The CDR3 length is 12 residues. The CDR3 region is CASSEGASIQYF.

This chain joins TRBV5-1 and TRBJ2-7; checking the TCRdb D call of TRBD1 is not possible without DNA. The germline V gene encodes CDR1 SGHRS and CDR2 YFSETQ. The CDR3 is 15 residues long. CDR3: CASRGGSQEFYEQYF.

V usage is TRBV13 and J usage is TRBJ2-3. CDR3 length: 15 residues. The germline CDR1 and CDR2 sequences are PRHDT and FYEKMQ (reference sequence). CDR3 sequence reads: CASSEAGLSTDTQYF.

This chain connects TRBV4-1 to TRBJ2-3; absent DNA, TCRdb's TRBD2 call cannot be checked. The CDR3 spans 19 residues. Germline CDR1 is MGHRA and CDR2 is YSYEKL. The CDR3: CASSQGGSTPGLASDTQYF.

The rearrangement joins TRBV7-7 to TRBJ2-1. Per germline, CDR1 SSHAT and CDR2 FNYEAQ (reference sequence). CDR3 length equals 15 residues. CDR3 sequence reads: CASSLALGEHNEQFF.

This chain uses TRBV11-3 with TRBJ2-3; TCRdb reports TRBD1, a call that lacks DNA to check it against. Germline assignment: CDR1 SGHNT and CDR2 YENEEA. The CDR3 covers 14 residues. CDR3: CASSARVGTDTQYF.

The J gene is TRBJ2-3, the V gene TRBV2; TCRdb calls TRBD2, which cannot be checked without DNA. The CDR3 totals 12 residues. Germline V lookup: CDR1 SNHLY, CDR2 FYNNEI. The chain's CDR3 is CAGLDFTDTQYF.

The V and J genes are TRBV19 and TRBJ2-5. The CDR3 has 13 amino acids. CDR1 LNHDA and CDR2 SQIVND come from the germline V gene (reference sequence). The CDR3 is CASSIVRAETQYF.

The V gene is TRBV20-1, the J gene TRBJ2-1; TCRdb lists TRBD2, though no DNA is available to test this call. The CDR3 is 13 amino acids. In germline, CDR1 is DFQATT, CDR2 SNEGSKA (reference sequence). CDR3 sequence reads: CSANLGGGNEQFF.

CDR3 amino acids: CASSQKELNRAETYEQYF. The rearrangement links TRBV7-2 to TRBJ2-7; the TCRdb D gene call, TRBD2, has no DNA to confirm it. Germline lookup yields CDR1 SGHTA and CDR2 FQGNSA. The CDR3 covers 18 residues.

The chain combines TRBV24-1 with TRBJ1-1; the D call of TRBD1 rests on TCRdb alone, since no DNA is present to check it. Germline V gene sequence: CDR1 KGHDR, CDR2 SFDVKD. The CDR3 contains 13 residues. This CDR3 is CATSAGQNTEAFF.

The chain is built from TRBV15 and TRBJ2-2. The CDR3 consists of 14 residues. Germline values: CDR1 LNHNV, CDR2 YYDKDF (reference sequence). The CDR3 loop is CATSRAQEIGELFF. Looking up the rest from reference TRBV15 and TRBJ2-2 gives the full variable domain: DAMVIQNPRYQVTQFGKPVTLSCSQTLNHNVMYWYQQKSSQAPKLLFHYYDKDFNNEADTPDNFQSRRPNTSFCFLDIRSPGLGDTAMYLCATSRAQEIGELFFGEGSRLTVL.

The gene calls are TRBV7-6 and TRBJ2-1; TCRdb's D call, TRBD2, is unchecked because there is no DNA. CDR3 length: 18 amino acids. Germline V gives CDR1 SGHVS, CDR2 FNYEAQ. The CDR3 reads CASSSQPGGGSSYNEQFF.

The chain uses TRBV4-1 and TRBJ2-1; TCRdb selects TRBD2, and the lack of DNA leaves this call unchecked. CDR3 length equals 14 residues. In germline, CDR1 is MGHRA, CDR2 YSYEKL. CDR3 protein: CASRALAVPDEQFF.

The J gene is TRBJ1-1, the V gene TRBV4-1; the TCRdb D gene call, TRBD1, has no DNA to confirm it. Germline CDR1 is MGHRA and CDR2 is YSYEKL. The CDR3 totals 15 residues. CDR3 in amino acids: CASAGTGGWDTEAFF.

The CDR3 region is CASSFGRLAGPQETQYF. This rearrangement joins TRBV13 to TRBJ2-5; with no DNA, the TCRdb D assignment of TRBD2 cannot be verified. The germline V gene encodes CDR1 PRHDT and CDR2 FYEKMQ (reference sequence). This CDR3 is 17 amino acids long.

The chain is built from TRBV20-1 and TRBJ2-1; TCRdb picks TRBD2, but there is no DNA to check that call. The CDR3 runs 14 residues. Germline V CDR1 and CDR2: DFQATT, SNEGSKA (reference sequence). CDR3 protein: CSATLAGVEDEQFF.

This chain's CDR3 is CASSEMGLAGDEQFF. The chain has TRBV9 and TRBJ2-1; as DNA is missing, the TRBD2 call by TCRdb cannot be tested. Germline CDR1 and CDR2: SGDLS and YYNGEE. The CDR3 is 15 amino acids.

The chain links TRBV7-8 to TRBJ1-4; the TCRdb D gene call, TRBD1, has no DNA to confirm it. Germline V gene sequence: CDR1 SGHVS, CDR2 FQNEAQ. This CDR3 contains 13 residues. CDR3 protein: CASSPGQAEKLFF. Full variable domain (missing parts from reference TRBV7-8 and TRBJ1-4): GAGVSQSPRYKVAKRGQDVALRCDPISGHVSLFWYQQALGQGPEFLTYFQNEAQLDKSGLPSDRFFAERPEGSVSTLKIQRTQQEDSAVYLCASSPGQAEKLFFGSGTQLSVL.

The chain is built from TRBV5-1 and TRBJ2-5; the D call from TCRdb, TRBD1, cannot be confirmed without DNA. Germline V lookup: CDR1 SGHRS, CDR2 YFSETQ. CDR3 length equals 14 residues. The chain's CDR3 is CASSTARGEETQYF.

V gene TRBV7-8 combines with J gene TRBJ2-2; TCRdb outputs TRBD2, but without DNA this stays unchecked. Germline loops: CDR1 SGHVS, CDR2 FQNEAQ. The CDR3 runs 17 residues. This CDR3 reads CASSLNSGRAAVGELFF.